Below are 14 T cell receptor beta chains sequenced from a single sample in a study of cytomegalovirus exposure and HLA in healthy donors. The PCR made use of 60 Vbeta and 13 Jbeta primers. Here immunoSEQ multiplex PCR was the method, and the copy in TCRdb shows in-frame clones only, minus some. Of 150,000 to 250,000 clones in the sample, 82% were seen once. The sample consisted of PBMCs. These receptors all come from a boy younger than 10 in good health and CMV-seronegative.

As DNA, the CDR3 is TGTGCCAGCAGCTTATCCTCGCAGGGTTACGAGCAGTACTTC. Its protein product is CASSLSSQGYEQYF. The chain uses TRBV7-9 and TRBJ2-5; a possible D gene is TRBD1 (5 bases). The J call is uncertain, as TRBJ2-7 better fits the DNA end. Germline assignment: CDR1 SEHNR and CDR2 FQNEAQ (reference sequence). The CDR3 runs to 14 residues.

The CDR3 protein is CASSQDITDLLYGYTF. Here the CDR3 DNA reads TGCGCCAGCAGCCAAGATATTACAGACCTCCTCTATGGCTACACCTTC. This rearrangement joins TRBV4-3 to TRBJ1-2; D is ambiguous. Between the trimmed V and J ends, which lost 0 bases and 4 bases, there was a span of 15 bases. Germline V gives CDR1 LGHNA, CDR2 YSLEER. The CDR3 runs 16 residues.

The J gene is TRBJ2-5, the V gene TRBV20-1; D unclear. The CDR3 is made up of 10 amino acids. The germline V gene encodes CDR1 DFQATT and CDR2 SNEGSKA (reference sequence). Trimming cost V 5 bases and J 3 bases, with 4 bases left between them. Here the CDR3 DNA reads TGCAGTGCTTTAGAAGAGACCCAGTACTTC. Encoded protein: CSALEETQYF.

CDR3 in DNA: TGTGCCAGCAGCGTCGCCGACAGGGGTAATGAGCAGTTCTTC. Translated, it gives CASSVADRGNEQFF. The V call is TRBV9, the J call TRBJ2-1; 8 positions match TRBD1. The CDR3 has 14 amino acids. V dropped 2 bases and J dropped 7; count of bases not matched to a gene: 5. The germline CDR1 and CDR2 sequences are SGDLS and YYNGEE.

The chain combines TRBV6-5 with TRBJ2-3, with 7 positions matching TRBD1. This CDR3 contains 16 residues. Germline V gene data show CDR1 as MNHEY and CDR2 as SVGAGI. V shed 0 bases and J 3 bases; nucleotides not matched to a gene: 6. CDR3 amino acids: CASSYSPGTATDTQYF. The DNA of the CDR3 is TGTGCCAGCAGTTACTCCCCCGGGACAGCGACAGATACGCAGTATTTT.

This rearrangement joins TRBV6-1 to TRBJ2-5, with 9 bases matching TRBD2. The CDR3 spans 16 residues. The V and J ends lost 1 base and 5 bases, in that order; junction bases with no gene match: 8. Germline V gene lookup returns CDR1 MNHNS and CDR2 SASEGT. For the CDR3, the DNA is TGTGCCAGCAGTGAAGTGGAGGCGGGGGGGCGGGAGACCCAGTACTTC. This encodes CASSEVEAGGRETQYF.

The genes are TRBV2 and TRBJ2-5, with 10 bases fitting TRBD2. The J segment lost 3 bases and the V segment lost 4 bases, leaving 11 bases of the junction unmatched. CDR1 and CDR2 from the germline V gene are SNHLY and FYNNEI. The CDR3 has 17 amino acids. CDR3 in amino acids: CASSVPSGGAVEETQYF. The CDR3 region has the DNA TGTGCCAGCAGTGTGCCTAGCGGGGGAGCAGTGGAAGAGACCCAGTACTTC.

The chain couples TRBV7-9 to TRBJ2-1; the D gene is possibly TRBD1 (6 bases). The CDR3 has 10 residues. With 5 bases removed from V and 10 bases from J, the gap between germline ends came to 6 bases. Germline values: CDR1 SEHNR, CDR2 FQNEAQ (reference sequence). The DNA for the CDR3 is TGTGCCAGCAGCGGGACAGAGCAGTTCTTC. This translates into CASSGTEQFF. The full variable domain, with the rest looked up from reference TRBV7-9 and TRBJ2-1, is DTGVSQNPRHKITKRGQNVTFRCDPISEHNRLYWYRQTLGQGPEFLTYFQNEAQLEKSRLLSDRFSAERPKGSFSTLEIQRTEQGDSAMYLCASSGTEQFFGPGTRLTVL.

The chain is built from TRBV19 and TRBJ2-3; TRBD2 agrees at 11 bases. Germline loops: CDR1 LNHDA, CDR2 SQIVND (reference sequence). V lost 8 bases and J lost 3; bases outside the gene matches: 16. CDR3 length equals 18 residues. The CDR3 DNA reads TGTGCCAGTCAGGCGTCTAGCGGGGGGAGGCGGTGGACAGATACGCAGTATTTT. This gives the protein CASQASSGGRRWTDTQYF.

The V and J genes are TRBV4-3 and TRBJ2-3; 8 nucleotides agree with TRBD1. With 4 bases clipped from V and 1 base from J, the junction kept 4 bases outside the gene matches. CDR1 is LGHNA and CDR2 is YSLEER in the germline V gene. The CDR3 has 15 residues. This CDR3 reads CASSRKGQGTDTQYF. DNA for the CDR3: TGCGCCAGCAGCCGGAAGGGACAGGGCACAGATACGCAGTATTTT.

The J gene is TRBJ2-1, the V gene TRBV5-4; TRBD1 matches 9 bases. The CDR3 has 15 amino acids. From germline, CDR1 is SGHNT and CDR2 YYREEE (reference sequence). V was pared by 4 bases and J by 2 bases, with 4 bases of the junction left unmatched. CDR3 protein: CASSQGQGAYNEQFF. In DNA, the CDR3 is TGTGCCAGCAGCCAGGGACAGGGCGCCTACAATGAGCAGTTCTTC. The full variable domain, with the rest looked up from reference TRBV5-4 and TRBJ2-1, is ETGVTQSPTHLIKTRGQQVTLRCSSQSGHNTVSWYQQALGQGPQFIFQYYREEENGRGNFPPRFSGLQFPNYSSELNVNALELDDSALYLCASSQGQGAYNEQFFGPGTRLTVL.

The chain employs TRBV7-3 and TRBJ2-2, with D unresolved. Trimming removed 2 bases at V and 3 bases at J, with 4 bases between. CDR1 SGHTA and CDR2 FQGTGA come from the germline V gene. The CDR3 has 13 amino acids. The CDR3 here is CASSLRDTGELFF. CDR3 sequence (DNA): TGTGCCAGCAGCTTACGGGACACCGGGGAGCTGTTTTTT.

CDR3 nucleotide sequence: TGTGCCAGCACCTCGCTAGGGGGTAGCACTGAAGCTTTCTTT. Amino acids: CASTSLGGSTEAFF. This rearrangement joins TRBV11-2 to TRBJ1-1, with a possible D match to TRBD1 (6 bases). CDR1 is SGHAT and CDR2 is FQNNGV in the germline V gene. V lost 7 bases to trimming and J lost 4 bases, with 16 bases between them. CDR3 length: 14 amino acids.

This clone was counted only a few times. The chain has TRBV5-6 and TRBJ2-7, with 7 bases fitting TRBD1. The CDR3 is 13 amino acids. The ends lost 4 bases at V and 3 bases at J; junction bases unmatched: 4. CDR1 is SGHDT, CDR2 YYEEEE, per germline. The CDR3 sequence is CASSRQGSYEQYF. The CDR3 DNA sequence: TGTGCCAGCAGCCGACAGGGAAGCTACGAGCAGTACTTC.